The rows below give T cell receptor beta chains drawn from one sample of a study of blood T cell repertoires in COVID-19. Profiled with immunoSEQ multiplex PCR; TCRdb holds only in-frame clones, not every one. The repertoire holds 200,000 to 250,000 clones, with 65% to 90% as singletons. The sample taken for sequencing was peripheral blood. These receptors all come from an elderly man with acute or convalescent COVID-19. Each CDR3 is given with its conserved first and last residue. D genes are given only for firm matches. Rows give clone size only sometimes, using once, few, many, or a class for an expanded clone.

NA,TRBV5-1,TRBJ1-5,TRBD1,CASSLTGGQQPQHF,TGCGCCAGCAGCTTGACAGGGGGACAGCAGCCCCAGCATTTT
NA,TRBV5-3,TRBJ2-1,NA,CARSLTRSEILANRSYNEQFF,TGTGCCAGAAGCCTAACCCGGTCCGAAATCCTAGCGAACCGCTCCTACAATGAGCAGTTCTTC
NA,TRBV19,TRBJ2-2,NA,CASSIAPGAGELFF,TGTGCCAGTAGTATAGCACCGGGTGCCGGGGAGCTGTTTTTT
NA,TRBV7-9,TRBJ1-4,TRBD1,CASSLRTGRNEKLFF,TGTGCCAGCAGCCTAAGGACAGGGAGAAATGAAAAACTGTTTTTT
NA,TRBV7-9,TRBJ2-5,NA,CASSFRGRETQYF,TGTGCCAGCAGCTTTAGGGGGAGAGAGACCCAGTACTTC
once,TRBV25-1,TRBJ2-1,TRBD1,CASGTGGWGYNEQFF,TGTGCCAGCGGAACAGGGGGCTGGGGCTACAATGAGCAGTTCTTC
once,TRBV28,TRBJ2-7,TRBD2,CASVAGGSGVVQYF,TGTGCCAGCGTTGCCGGGGGTAGCGGGGTAGTGCAGTACTTC
NA,TRBV7-9,TRBJ2-3,TRBD2,CASIRNRGGRALSTDTQYF,TGTGCCAGCATCCGTAACAGGGGCGGGAGGGCCCTCAGCACAGATACGCAGTATTTT
NA,TRBV19,TRBJ2-7,TRBD2,CASSIDLGGSVYEQYF,TGTGCCAGTAGTATAGATCTGGGCGGGAGCGTGTACGAGCAGTACTTC
NA,TRBV7-3,TRBJ2-1,TRBD1,CASRLDRVQNNEQFF,TGTGCCAGCAGATTGGACAGGGTCCAAAACAATGAGCAGTTCTTC
few,TRBV3-1/TRBV3-2,TRBJ2-1,NA,CASSRGTVSYNEQFF,TGTGCCAGCAGCCGCGGGACAGTTTCCTACAATGAGCAGTTCTTC
NA,TRBV10-3,TRBJ1-3,TRBD1,CAISERQGAEGNTIYF,TGTGCCATCAGTGAGAGGCAGGGGGCTGAAGGAAACACCATATATTTT
NA,TRBV7-3,TRBJ1-2,NA,CASSLTEQASENLGYTF,TGTGCCAGCAGCTTAACAGAACAGGCTTCGGAGAATCTTGGCTACACCTTC
NA,TRBV5-1,TRBJ2-3,NA,CASSPGDSTDTQYF,TGCGCCAGCAGCCCGGGGGACAGCACAGATACGCAGTATTTT
NA,TRBV14,TRBJ1-6,TRBD1,CASSQALLTGGFGSPLHF,TGTGCCAGCAGCCAAGCCCTCCTCACAGGGGGCTTCGGTTCACCCCTCCACTTT
NA,TRBV5-1,TRBJ2-7,NA,CASSLLGGDSLVYEQYF,TGCGCCAGCAGCTTGCTAGGCGGGGACAGCCTGGTCTACGAGCAGTACTTC
NA,TRBV7-2,TRBJ2-2,NA,CASSFGVTGELFF,TGTGCCAGCAGCTTTGGAGTAACCGGGGAGCTGTTTTTT